This T cell receptor (beta chain) was retrieved from a study of T-cell memory formation after mild COVID-19. TCRdb itself ran the 5' RACE reads through MiXCR, one entry per CDR3 protein. The sample holds 190,000 or so distinct CDR3 sequences, roughly 30% seen once. The CDR3 totals 16 residues. In germline, CDR1 is SGHAT, CDR2 FQNNGV. The V and J ends lost 5 bases and 6 bases, in that order; junction bases with no gene match: 12. The chain employs TRBV11-2 and TRBJ1-4, with 7 bases that match TRBD1. This TCR was sampled from an adult woman who had mild COVID-19 (a few samples of this study predate the infection). Cell type and time point are not known. Sequencing was performed on PBMCs or a T cell subset sorted from them (not recorded which). The CDR3 DNA is TGTGCCAGCAGCCCTCTACAGGGGCGACCTTATGAAAAACTGTTTTTT. Translated: CASSPLQGRPYEKLFF.